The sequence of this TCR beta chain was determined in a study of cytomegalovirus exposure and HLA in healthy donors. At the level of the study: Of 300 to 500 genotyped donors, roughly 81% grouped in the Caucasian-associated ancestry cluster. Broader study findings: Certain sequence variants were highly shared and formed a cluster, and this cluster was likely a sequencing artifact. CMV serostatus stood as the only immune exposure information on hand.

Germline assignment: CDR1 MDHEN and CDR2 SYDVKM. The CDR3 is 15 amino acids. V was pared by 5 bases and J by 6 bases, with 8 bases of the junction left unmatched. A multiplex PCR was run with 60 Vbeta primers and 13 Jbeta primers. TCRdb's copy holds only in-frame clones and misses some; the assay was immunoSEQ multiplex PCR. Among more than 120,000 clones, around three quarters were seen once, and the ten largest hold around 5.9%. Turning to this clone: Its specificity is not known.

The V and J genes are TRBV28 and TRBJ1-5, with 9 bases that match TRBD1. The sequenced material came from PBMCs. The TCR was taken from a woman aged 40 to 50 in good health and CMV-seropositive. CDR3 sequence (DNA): TGTGCCAGCAGTCCGGGACAGGGTAACAGTCAGCCCCAGCATTTT. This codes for CASSPGQGNSQPQHF.